This TCR beta chain is from a study of T-cell reconstitution after alpha-beta-depleted transplantation in children. Preparation of the TCRbeta library used unique molecular identifiers. TCRdb re-called the PCR reads with MiXCR, one entry per CDR3 protein. This sample has almost 500,000 distinct CDR3 sequences, with roughly an eighth found just once. This CDR3 has 15 residues. Trimming cost V 1 base and J 5 bases; bases outside gene matches: 5. Germline V gene sequence: CDR1 SGHVS, CDR2 FQNEAQ. The J gene is TRBJ1-5, the V gene TRBV7-8; TRBD1 matches 7 bases. The sequence was collected from a human donor who donated a stem cell graft to a child with combined immunodeficiency. The specimen comprised PBMCs from the stem cell graft donor, sampled from the stem cell graft. Written as DNA, the CDR3 is TGTGCCAGCAGCTTAGGCCAGGGGGAATATCAGCCCCAGCATTTT. Translating gives CASSLGQGEYQPQHF.